A single sample gave rise to the 11 T cell receptor beta chains below, sequenced in a study of blood T cells in healthy people across ages. A second PCR of 7 to 11 cycles used a sample-barcoded 5' primer and a J-beta primer mix. TCRdb independently ran MiXCR on the 5' RACE reads; one entry per CDR3 protein. The sample lists more than 1.4 million distinct CDR3 sequences; 42% were seen once. The sequenced sample consisted of blood. The receptors derive from a woman aged 18 to 35 in good health.

V usage is TRBV7-3 and J usage is TRBJ2-6; D is perhaps TRBD1 (6 bases). Looked up from germline, CDR1 is SGHTA and CDR2 is FQGTGA. The CDR3 runs to 18 residues. Trimming stripped 1 base from V and 1 base from J, with 14 bases between. In nucleotides, the CDR3 is TGTGCCAGCAGCTTAAATCGAATGGGGGCGTCTGGGGCCAACGTCCTGACTTTC. Amino acids: CASSLNRMGASGANVLTF.

A few counts support this clonotype. The J gene is TRBJ2-1, the V gene TRBV5-6, with D perhaps TRBD1 (7 bases). The CDR3 spans 12 residues. The V gene lost 2 bases and the J gene lost 15 bases, with 15 bases spanning the gap. Germline CDR1 and CDR2: SGHDT and YYEEEE. In DNA, the CDR3 is TGTGCCAGCAGCTTAACGGAGGGACAGCCGTTCTTC. As protein: CASSLTEGQPFF.

The gene calls are TRBV7-2 and TRBJ2-2; D uncertain. This CDR3 comprises 13 residues. Between the trimmed V and J ends, which lost 4 bases and 5 bases, there was a span of 8 bases. Germline assignment: CDR1 SGHTA and CDR2 FQGNSA. DNA of the CDR3: TGTGCCAGCAGCTGCTTGGGGACCGGGGAGCTGTTTTTT. As protein: CASSCLGTGELFF.

The CDR3 DNA reads TGTGCCAGCAGTTTACAGGGGATTAACACTGAAGCTTTCTTT. Translation gives CASSLQGINTEAFF. The rearrangement joins TRBV6-5 to TRBJ1-1, with 7 nucleotides matching TRBD1. The CDR3 contains 14 residues. V lost 4 bases to trimming and J lost 2 bases; unmatched junction nucleotides: 4. Germline CDR1 is MNHEY and CDR2 is SVGAGI.

The rearrangement links TRBV11-2 to TRBJ2-7; D is ambiguous. Trimming shortened V by 3 bases and J by 0 bases, and 12 bases separated the two germline ends. Germline loops: CDR1 SGHAT, CDR2 FQNNGV. The CDR3 extends over 15 amino acids. DNA of the CDR3: TGTGCCAGCAGCTTTAGGGATTCACCCTCCTACGAGCAGTACTTC. Translation: CASSFRDSPSYEQYF. Drawing the rest from reference TRBV11-2 and TRBJ2-7, the complete variable domain is EAGVAQSPRYKIIEKRQSVAFWCNPISGHATLYWYQQILGQGPKLLIQFQNNGVVDDSQLPKDRFSAERLKGVDSTLKIQPAKLEDSAVYLCASSFRDSPSYEQYFGPGTRLTVT.

For this clonotype: A read error may account for a junction end that differs from germline. The gene calls are TRBV28 and TRBJ2-3; D is ambiguous. In germline, CDR1 is MDHEN, CDR2 SYDVKM. The CDR3 sequence is 10 residues long. DNA of the CDR3: TGTGCCAGCCCTACAGAGACGCAGTATTTT. Encoded protein: CASPTETQYF.

The chain links TRBV28 to TRBJ1-2, with D maybe TRBD1 (5 bases). The CDR3 length is 14 residues. V lost 2 bases to trimming and J lost 6 bases, with 13 bases between them. The germline gives CDR1 MDHEN, CDR2 SYDVKM. The CDR3 sequence is CASSLRQGIHGYTF. The CDR3 DNA follows: TGTGCCAGCAGTTTACGGCAGGGTATTCATGGCTACACCTTC.

The chain recombines TRBV6-1 with TRBJ1-6; unclear D gene. Between the trimmed V and J ends, which lost 0 bases and 17 bases, there was a span of 17 bases. The length of the CDR3 is 14 residues. The V gene's germline CDR1 is MNHNS and CDR2 SASEGT. The CDR3 DNA reads TGTGCCAGCAGTGAAGCGTCGTCTACCAGACGGGTCCACTTT. This encodes CASSEASSTRRVHF.

This clonotype has just a few counts. V is TRBV20-1 and J is TRBJ1-2; 8 bases line up with TRBD1. Germline CDR1 reads DFQATT; CDR2 reads SNEGSKA (reference sequence). With V trimmed by 5 bases and J by 2 bases, 4 bases remained unmatched. This CDR3 is 13 amino acids long. CDR3 loop: CSAGDRRNYGYTF. The CDR3 DNA sequence: TGCAGTGCTGGGGACAGGAGGAACTATGGCTACACCTTC.

This clonotype was seen only once. A much larger clone differs by one base, so this may be a read error. The chain links TRBV9 to TRBJ2-3; 13 bases are shared with TRBD2. The germline V gene has CDR1 SGDLS and CDR2 YYNGEE. The CDR3 consists of 16 residues. With 3 bases clipped from V and 2 bases from J, the junction kept 3 bases outside the gene matches. The CDR3 DNA is TGTGCCAGCAGCGCCGGGACTAGCGGGACCACAGATACGCAGTATTTT. Its translation: CASSAGTSGTTDTQYF.

This clonotype was observed a handful of times. The CDR3 DNA follows: TGCAGCGCCGCAAACAATGAGCAGTTCTTC. Residues: CSAANNEQFF. The chain joins TRBV20-1 to TRBJ2-1; D gene ambiguous. This CDR3 has 10 residues. Germline assignment: CDR1 DFQATT and CDR2 SNEGSKA (reference sequence).